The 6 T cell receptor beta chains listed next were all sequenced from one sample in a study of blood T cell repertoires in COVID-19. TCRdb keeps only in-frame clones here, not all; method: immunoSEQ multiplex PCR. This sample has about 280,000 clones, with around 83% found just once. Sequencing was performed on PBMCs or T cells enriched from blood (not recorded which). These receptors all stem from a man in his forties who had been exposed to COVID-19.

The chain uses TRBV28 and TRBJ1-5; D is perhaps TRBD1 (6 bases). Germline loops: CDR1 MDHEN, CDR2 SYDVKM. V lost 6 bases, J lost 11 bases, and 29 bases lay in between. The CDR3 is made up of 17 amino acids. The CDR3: CASRPPSGGAGEGSQHF. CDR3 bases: TGTGCCAGCAGACCACCTTCTGGGGGTGCAGGGGAGGGGTCCCAGCATTTT.

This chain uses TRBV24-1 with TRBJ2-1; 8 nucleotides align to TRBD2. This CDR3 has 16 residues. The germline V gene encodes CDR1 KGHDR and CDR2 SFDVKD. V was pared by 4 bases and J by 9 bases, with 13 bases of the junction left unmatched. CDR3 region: CATSDPGLAGVSEQFF. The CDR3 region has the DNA TGTGCCACCAGTGACCCTGGACTAGCAGGAGTAAGTGAGCAGTTCTTC.

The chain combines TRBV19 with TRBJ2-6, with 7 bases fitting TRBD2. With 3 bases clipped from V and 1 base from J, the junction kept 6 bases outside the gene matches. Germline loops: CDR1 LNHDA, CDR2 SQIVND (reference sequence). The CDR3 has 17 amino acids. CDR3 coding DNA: TGTGCCAGTAGTATCGCGAGGGGAGGGTCTGGGGCCAACGTCCTGACTTTC. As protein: CASSIARGGSGANVLTF. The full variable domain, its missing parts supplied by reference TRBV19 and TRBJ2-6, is DGGITQSPKYLFRKEGQNVTLSCEQNLNHDAMYWYRQDPGQGLRLIYYSQIVNDFQKGDIAEGYSVSREKKESFPLTVTSAQKNPTAFYLCASSIARGGSGANVLTFGAGSRLTVL.

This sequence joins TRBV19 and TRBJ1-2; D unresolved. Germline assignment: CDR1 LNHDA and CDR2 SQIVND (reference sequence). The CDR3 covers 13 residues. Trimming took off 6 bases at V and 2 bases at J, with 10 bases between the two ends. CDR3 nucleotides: TGTGCCAGTAGCCCAGAACAAAACTATGGCTACACCTTC. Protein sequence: CASSPEQNYGYTF.

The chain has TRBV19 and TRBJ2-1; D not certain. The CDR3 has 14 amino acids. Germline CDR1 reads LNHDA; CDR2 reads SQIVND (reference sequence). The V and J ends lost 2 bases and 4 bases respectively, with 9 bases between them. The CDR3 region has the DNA TGTGCCAGTAGTATACGGAAACTATACAATGAGCAGTTCTTC. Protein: CASSIRKLYNEQFF.

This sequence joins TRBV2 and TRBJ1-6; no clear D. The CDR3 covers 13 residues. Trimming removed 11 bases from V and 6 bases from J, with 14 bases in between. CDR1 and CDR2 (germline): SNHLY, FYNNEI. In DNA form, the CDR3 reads TGTGCCTCAAAGGAGAGCCGTAATTCACCCCTCCACTTT. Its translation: CASKESRNSPLHF.